Listed below are T cell receptor beta chains from one sample, sequenced in a study of blood T cell repertoires in COVID-19. Some clones are missing from TCRdb's copy, which holds only in-frame ones; the method was immunoSEQ multiplex PCR. The table includes around 310,000 clones, 90% detected once. Specimen: peripheral blood. These TCRs come from a woman aged 40 to 50 with COVID-19, enrolled during active disease. Each CDR3 is given without its conserved first and last residue.

cdr3_length	v_call	j_call	cdr3_aa
10	TRBV5-1	TRBJ1-1	ASKTGNTEAF
12	TRBV9	TRBJ2-7	ASSRTGIQYEQY
13	TRBV10-3	TRBJ1-1	ATLDRFLEYTEAF
14	TRBV7-2	TRBJ2-2	ASSLVGTGNTGELF
12	TRBV5-1	TRBJ2-3	ASSKTGEGDTQY
11	TRBV29-1	TRBJ2-7	SVAALRQREQY
13	TRBV7-9	TRBJ2-7	ASSLVGGSSYEQY
14	TRBV14	TRBJ1-1	ASSLRTGGLNTEAF
14	TRBV11-2	TRBJ2-2	ASSSGQGGPTGELF
13	TRBV11-2	TRBJ2-1	ASRQTSGRVGLKF
12	TRBV6-5	TRBJ1-6	ASSGGELLSPLH
13	TRBV4-3	TRBJ2-2	ASSLRDSSHGELF
12	TRBV5-5	TRBJ1-6	ASTPEVFNSPLH
12	TRBV19	TRBJ2-3	ASSLGTTGDTQY
9	TRBV6-6	TRBJ1-1	ASSEDTEAF
14	TRBV7-9	TRBJ2-2	ASSGQAALSTGELF
13	TRBV6-5	TRBJ1-4	ASSYWGTGNEKLF
11	TRBV12-3/TRBV12-4	TRBJ1-1	ASSLDRGTEAF
12	TRBV27	TRBJ1-5	ASSNGGGLQPQH
12	TRBV29-1	TRBJ2-5	SVVPAGPGETQY
14	TRBV9	TRBJ2-2	ASSVGTGISTGELF
11	TRBV7-2	TRBJ2-1	ASSLVMYSEQF
15	TRBV25-1	TRBJ2-6	ASGPDRSSSGANVLT
13	TRBV6-1	TRBJ2-1	ASSEGDRDRNEQF
14	TRBV12-5	TRBJ2-5	ASGLEAWGVLETQY
11	TRBV4-3	TRBJ2-3	ASSQELANTQY
13	TRBV5-4	TRBJ2-1	ASSSPSGEGNEQF
18	TRBV3-1/TRBV3-2	TRBJ2-5	ASSPLAWLAGGRAWETQY
14	TRBV28	TRBJ2-1	ASSFRGTSSLNEQF
15	TRBV15	TRBJ1-5	ATSNGQGAVSNQPQH
13	TRBV7-9	TRBJ1-2	ASSKLDRALGGYT
14	TRBV15	TRBJ1-4	ATSRGRTATNEKLF
14	TRBV4-1	TRBJ2-2	ASSPRGWGVRGELF
18	TRBV27	TRBJ2-3	ASSYSLRQGASNAADTQY
14	TRBV7-2	TRBJ2-3	ASSLVGGGARDTQY
10	TRBV19	TRBJ1-3	ASSMSGNTIY
12	TRBV27	TRBJ2-2	ASSYPPGTGELF
11	TRBV30	TRBJ1-6	AWRGQGASPLH
15	TRBV4-1	TRBJ2-5	ASSQWGTGGYQETQY
13	TRBV27	TRBJ2-2	ASSGYGRAGGELF
15	TRBV5-1	TRBJ2-7	ASSFRRDSLSTYEQY
14	TRBV30	TRBJ1-1	AWSLGQGPPVGEAF
13	TRBV29-1	TRBJ2-7	SVEGGRFSPYEQY
12	TRBV2	TRBJ1-1	ASSLQGGGTEAF
12	TRBV19	TRBJ2-7	ASQGTAQWGEQY
14	TRBV4-3	TRBJ1-2	ASSQPWTGETGGYT